One and the same sample provided the 30 T cell receptor beta chains below, sequenced in a study of response to subunit inactivated influenza vaccine. TCRdb reanalysed the RT-PCR reads using MiXCR and keeps one entry per CDR3 protein. The sample has under 800,000 distinct CDR3 sequences, more than 11% seen once. Sequencing used PBMCs from blood, obtained about 14 days before vaccination. The receptors were gathered from a man in his fifties or sixties who received an inactivated influenza vaccine.

There are a few counts of this clonotype. The chain has TRBV20-1 and TRBJ2-1, with 7 bases identical to TRBD2. The CDR3 runs to 16 residues. Germline V gene lookup returns CDR1 DFQATT and CDR2 SNEGSKA (reference sequence). J lost 0 bases, V lost 3 bases, and 8 bases had no gene match. The CDR3 region has the DNA TGCAGTGCTAGGGGTCTGGCGGGGGACTCCTACAATGAGCAGTTCTTC. It encodes CSARGLAGDSYNEQFF.

The chain uses TRBV12-3 or TRBV12-4 and TRBJ2-6; 7 bases match TRBD1. The CDR3 runs 17 residues. Trimming cost V 1 base and J 0 bases; bases outside gene matches: 3. CDR3 protein: CASSLVRDSSGANVLTF. Here the CDR3 DNA reads TGTGCCAGCAGTTTAGTCCGGGACAGCTCTGGGGCCAACGTCCTGACTTTC.

This clonotype appeared a single time. The genes are TRBV14 and TRBJ2-2; D not certain. Trimming took 4 bases from V and 6 from J, leaving 9 bases between them. Germline V CDR1 and CDR2: SGHDN, FVKESK. CDR3 length: 13 amino acids. The CDR3 DNA follows: TGTGCCAGCAGCCCTAGAAAAGCCGGGGAGCTGTTTTTT. It codes for CASSPRKAGELFF.

In its sample, this clonotype was seen a few times. This chain joins TRBV2 and TRBJ2-1, with 10 bases fitting TRBD2. The trim removed 8 bases at V and 8 bases at J, leaving 12 bases unmatched. Germline CDR1 reads SNHLY; CDR2 reads FYNNEI. The CDR3 consists of 15 residues. CDR3 loop: CASGPTSGIADEQFF. The CDR3 DNA follows: TGTGCCAGCGGGCCCACTAGCGGGATCGCTGATGAGCAGTTCTTC.

The chain couples TRBV20-1 to TRBJ2-1; D gene unclear. Trimming removed 8 bases from V and 3 bases from J, with 14 bases in between. This CDR3 contains 13 residues. Germline V gives CDR1 DFQATT, CDR2 SNEGSKA (reference sequence). The CDR3 protein is CSKTAPLYNEQFF. DNA of the CDR3: TGCAGTAAAACAGCTCCCCTCTACAATGAGCAGTTCTTC.

In this sample, this clonotype turned up a few times. The chain carries TRBV9 and TRBJ1-1, with no clear D. Germline CDR1 is SGDLS and CDR2 is YYNGEE. V gave up 0 bases and J gave up 7 bases, with 16 bases separating them. The CDR3 contains 15 residues. CDR3 protein: CASSVVGWGTREAFF. The CDR3 DNA is TGTGCCAGCAGCGTAGTTGGGTGGGGTACTCGTGAAGCTTTCTTT. Drawing the rest from reference TRBV9 and TRBJ1-1, the complete variable domain is DSGVTQTPKHLITATGQRVTLRCSPRSGDLSVYWYQQSLDQGLQFLIQYYNGEERAKGNILERFSAQQFPDLHSELNLSSLELGDSALYFCASSVVGWGTREAFFGQGTRLTVV.

This chain connects TRBV9 to TRBJ2-7; D is possibly TRBD1 or TRBD2 (6 bases each). Trimming cost V 2 bases and J 3 bases, with 15 bases left between them. Germline assignment: CDR1 SGDLS and CDR2 YYNGEE. This CDR3 is built from 15 residues. The CDR3 loop is CASSVGRGLVYEQYF. In DNA, the CDR3 is TGTGCCAGCAGCGTTGGTCGGGGGCTAGTCTACGAGCAGTACTTC.

The chain joins TRBV6-1 to TRBJ1-2; the match to TRBD1 covers 9 bases. Losses at the gene ends were 2 bases for V and 8 bases for J; bases not matched to a gene: 9. The CDR3 length is 15 residues. Looked up from germline, CDR1 is MNHNS and CDR2 is SASEGT. The CDR3 region has the DNA TGTGCCAGCAGTGAACGGCGGACAGGGGTTGGGGGCTACACCTTC. Translated, it gives CASSERRTGVGGYTF.

This chain uses TRBV6-6 with TRBJ2-7; no firm D call. Germline V gene data show CDR1 as MNHNY and CDR2 as SVGAGI (reference sequence). The CDR3 loop spans 13 amino acids. The V and J ends lost 6 bases and 4 bases respectively, with 13 bases between them. CDR3 nucleotide sequence: TGTGCCAGCAGCCTATCAAACGTATACGAGCAGTACTTC. Its translation: CASSLSNVYEQYF.

The table lists this clonotype with many counts. V and J are TRBV4-1 and TRBJ1-5; weak D call: TRBD1 (5 bases). Trimming removed 3 bases from V and 7 bases from J, with 16 bases in between. The germline gives CDR1 MGHRA, CDR2 YSYEKL. The CDR3 spans 15 residues. CDR3 region: CASSHPGGERQPQHF. In DNA, the CDR3 is TGCGCCAGCAGCCATCCCGGGGGGGAAAGGCAGCCCCAGCATTTT.

The V gene is TRBV9, the J gene TRBJ1-1, with unresolved D. The length of the CDR3 is 15 residues. Germline-derived CDR1 and CDR2 are SGDLS and YYNGEE. Deletions cut 0 bases from V and 5 bases from J, with 14 bases between. The CDR3 sequence is CASSVVGSRVTEAFF. DNA of the CDR3: TGTGCCAGCAGCGTAGTAGGGTCTAGAGTTACTGAAGCTTTCTTT.

Only a few counts were recorded for this clonotype. The gene calls are TRBV7-2 and TRBJ1-2; 12 bases match TRBD1. V lost 4 bases to trimming and J lost 7 bases; unmatched junction nucleotides: 10. The CDR3 runs to 16 residues. In germline, CDR1 is SGHTA, CDR2 FQGNSA. As DNA, the CDR3 is TGTGCCAGCAGCTCAGCTCCGGGACAGGGGGCATCTGGCTACACCTTC. This codes for CASSSAPGQGASGYTF.

The CDR3, as DNA: TGTGCCAGCAGCGCTAATATGGCGTCCTACGAGCAGTACTTC. This encodes CASSANMASYEQYF. The gene calls are TRBV7-9 and TRBJ2-7; unclear D gene. V lost 5 bases and J lost 1, with 12 bases in between. The CDR3 is 14 residues long. Germline V lookup: CDR1 SEHNR, CDR2 FQNEAQ (reference sequence).

This clonotype has more than one count but fewer than ten. CDR3 residues: CASSFSPPLGELFF. The CDR3 DNA is TGCGCCAGCAGCTTCAGCCCACCGCTCGGGGAGCTGTTTTTT. The gene calls are TRBV5-1 and TRBJ2-2; D remains unclear. V shed 2 bases and J shed 7 bases, with 12 bases lying between them. Looked up from germline, CDR1 is SGHRS and CDR2 is YFSETQ. This CDR3 spans 14 amino acids.

This clonotype was seen a handful of times. Here the CDR3 reads CASSLVGDSYEQYF. CDR3 DNA: TGCGCCAGCAGCTTGGTAGGGGACAGCTACGAGCAGTACTTC. The genes are TRBV5-1 and TRBJ2-7; 7 nucleotides agree with TRBD1. Germline CDR1 SGHRS, CDR2 YFSETQ. Trimming removed 0 bases from V and 3 bases from J; junction bases left unmatched: 3. This CDR3 comprises 14 residues.

V gene TRBV9 combines with J gene TRBJ2-5, with 12 bases identical to TRBD1. This CDR3 has 15 amino acids. Germline-derived CDR1 and CDR2 are SGDLS and YYNGEE. The V segment lost 6 bases and the J segment 5 bases; nucleotides outside the gene matches: 8. The CDR3 DNA reads TGTGCCAGCAATACCGGGACAGGGGGCTTCGAGACCCAGTACTTC. It encodes CASNTGTGGFETQYF.

This clonotype was seen a few times. The rearrangement joins TRBV7-9 to TRBJ1-2; D not resolved. Per germline, CDR1 SEHNR and CDR2 FQNEAQ (reference sequence). CDR3 length: 13 amino acids. The V end was cut by 1 base, the J end by 4 bases, with 7 bases between. The CDR3 DNA reads TGTGCCAGCAGCTTAGTAGGGCGCTATGGCTACACCTTC. Protein: CASSLVGRYGYTF. The variable domain in full, completed from reference TRBV7-9 and TRBJ1-2, reads DTGVSQNPRHKITKRGQNVTFRCDPISEHNRLYWYRQTLGQGPEFLTYFQNEAQLEKSRLLSDRFSAERPKGSFSTLEIQRTEQGDSAMYLCASSLVGRYGYTFGSGTRLTVV.

This clonotype turned up a few times. The chain recombines TRBV3-1 with TRBJ1-3; D ambiguous. Germline V gives CDR1 LGHDT, CDR2 YNNKEL (reference sequence). V was cut by 0 bases and J by 0 bases, with 9 bases left in between. The CDR3 sequence is 16 residues long. CDR3 amino acids: CASSQETHFSGNTIYF. CDR3 coding DNA: TGTGCCAGCAGCCAAGAGACACACTTCTCTGGAAACACCATATATTTT.

The rearrangement links TRBV6-1 to TRBJ2-3, with 7 bases fitting TRBD1. The CDR3 loop spans 16 amino acids. Germline V CDR1 and CDR2: MNHNS, SASEGT. The J segment lost 0 bases and the V segment lost 6 bases, leaving 9 bases of the junction unmatched. This chain's CDR3 is CASRIILDRSTDTQYF. DNA of the CDR3: TGTGCCAGCAGGATTATATTGGACAGGAGCACAGATACGCAGTATTTT.

The V and J genes are TRBV23-1 and TRBJ2-5; 8 nucleotides align to TRBD2. TRBV23-1 is annotated as an ORF whose role is uncertain. The CDR3 sequence is 17 residues long. V dropped 0 bases and J dropped 9; count of bases not matched to a gene: 15. The CDR3 coding sequence is TGCGCCAGCAGTCAATCGTTGAGCGGGGGAGATCGTAGAGCCCAGTACTTC. This translates into CASSQSLSGGDRRAQYF.

This clonotype was seen a few times. The genes are TRBV25-1 and TRBJ2-1; TRBD1 matches 7 bases. The germline gives CDR1 MGHDK, CDR2 SYGVNS. Unmatched junction bases numbered 9, after V lost 6 bases and J lost 1 base. This CDR3 has 16 residues. CDR3 loop: CASSNIGQASYNEQFF. Written as DNA, the CDR3 is TGTGCCAGCAGCAACATTGGACAGGCGTCCTACAATGAGCAGTTCTTC.

This clonotype appeared a few times. The rearrangement uses TRBV28 and TRBJ1-2; D is ambiguous. Germline loops: CDR1 MDHEN, CDR2 SYDVKM. This CDR3 contains 11 residues. V lost 5 bases, J lost 8 bases, and 9 bases lay in between. CDR3 region: CASSPSRGYTF. For the CDR3, the DNA is TGTGCCAGCAGTCCATCCCGGGGCTACACCTTC.

The chain recombines TRBV7-6 with TRBJ2-5; D gene ambiguous. In germline, CDR1 is SGHVS, CDR2 FNYEAQ. V dropped 4 bases and J dropped 3 bases, with 18 bases sitting between them. This CDR3 has 16 amino acids. DNA of the CDR3: TGTGCCAGCAGCTCGCCGACAACCTCGATAAAAGAGACCCAGTACTTC. This codes for CASSSPTTSIKETQYF.

The rearrangement links TRBV12-3 or TRBV12-4 to TRBJ2-5; a weak D match, TRBD2 (7 bases). V lost 5 bases to trimming and J lost 4 bases, with 17 bases between them. The CDR3 consists of 15 residues. CDR3 residues: CASSIHSGGRETQYF. The CDR3, as DNA: TGTGCCAGCAGTATACATTCCGGGGGGCGAGAGACCCAGTACTTC.

For this clonotype: A read error is possible here, since a much larger clone lies one base away. The CDR3 ends on some other residue instead of the conserved phenylalanine or tryptophan, so this is likely a read error. The J gene is TRBJ2-7, the V gene TRBV6-5; a weak D match, TRBD1 (6 bases). Trimming left V 0 bases short and J 1 base short, with 7 bases between. In germline, CDR1 is MNHEY, CDR2 SVGAGI. The CDR3 has 14 amino acids. CDR3 amino acids: CASSYSRGSYEQYL. The DNA for the CDR3 is TGTGCCAGCAGTTACTCAAGGGGGTCCTACGAGCAGTACTTA.

The rearrangement uses TRBV6-2 or TRBV6-3 and TRBJ2-7, with 7 nucleotides matching TRBD2. The germline V gene encodes CDR1 MNHEY and CDR2 SVGEGT. This CDR3 is 13 amino acids long. V was clipped by 8 bases and J by 3 bases; unmatched bases: 7. In DNA form, the CDR3 reads TGTGCCAGCGCGGACTGGGAGGGCTACGAGCAGTACTTC. As protein: CASADWEGYEQYF.

This clonotype was counted only a few times. The chain joins TRBV6-2 or TRBV6-3 to TRBJ2-7, with 8 nucleotides matching TRBD1. V shed 6 bases, J shed 0 bases, and the junction held 16 bases outside the gene matches. CDR1 is MNHEY, CDR2 SVGEGT, per germline. The CDR3 runs 18 residues. The CDR3 protein is CASSSYKPGTGNSYEQYF. In nucleotides, the CDR3 is TGTGCCAGCAGCTCCTACAAACCCGGGACAGGCAACTCCTACGAGCAGTACTTC.

A few counts support this clonotype. The chain is built from TRBV7-3 and TRBJ2-3; D is unclear. The CDR3 runs to 14 residues. V gave up 5 bases and J gave up 4 bases, with 13 bases separating them. Per germline, CDR1 SGHTA and CDR2 FQGTGA. The CDR3 region is CASSPLGPADTQYF. CDR3 nucleotides: TGTGCCAGCAGCCCCCTAGGGCCGGCAGATACGCAGTATTTT.

The V call is TRBV6-2 or TRBV6-3, the J call TRBJ2-1; 9 nucleotides line up with TRBD2. V shed 6 bases, J shed 6 bases, and the junction held 9 bases outside the gene matches. CDR3 length: 15 amino acids. The V gene's germline CDR1 is MNHEY and CDR2 SVGEGT. The CDR3 DNA reads as TGTGCCAGCAGACTTAGCGGGAGTCATTTCAATGAGCAGTTCTTC. Translated, it gives CASRLSGSHFNEQFF.

A few counts support this clonotype. The chain links TRBV7-2 to TRBJ2-7, with 7 bases identical to TRBD1. The germline V gene encodes CDR1 SGHTA and CDR2 FQGNSA. The CDR3 is 14 residues long. V gave up 1 base and J gave up 4 bases; unmatched junction bases: 4. The CDR3 here is CASSLETGWYEQYF. The CDR3 nucleotides read TGTGCCAGCAGCTTAGAGACAGGGTGGTACGAGCAGTACTTC.